This entry lists 18 T cell receptor beta chains sequenced from one sample in a study of T cells after yellow fever vaccination. TCRdb re-called the 5' RACE reads through MiXCR, storing one row per CDR3 protein. Of about 630,000 distinct CDR3 sequences in the sample, roughly an eighth were seen once. Source: PBMCs, taken on the day of the yellow fever booster vaccination. These receptor sequences come from a man aged 30-40 years who received the YFV17D yellow fever vaccine.

This clonotype appeared a few times. V gene TRBV12-3 or TRBV12-4 combines with J gene TRBJ2-7; TRBD2 aligns across 14 bases. The V gene end was trimmed by 6 bases and the J gene end by 5 bases; junction bases not matched to a gene: 12. This CDR3 is 17 amino acids long. CDR3 in DNA: TGTGCCAGCAGCCGTTGGTTGGGACTAGCGGGAGACAACGAGCAGTACTTC. This codes for CASSRWLGLAGDNEQYF.

This clonotype was counted many times. The rearrangement joins TRBV12-3 or TRBV12-4 to TRBJ1-2; D perhaps matches TRBD1 (6 bases). The CDR3 covers 13 residues. Trimming took 6 bases from V and 4 from J, leaving 12 bases between them. The CDR3, as DNA: TGTGCCAGCAGCCAGGACAGTACCTATGGCTACACCTTC. Its protein is CASSQDSTYGYTF.

This clonotype was recorded a few times. The rearrangement links TRBV4-3 to TRBJ2-7; a weak D match, TRBD1 (5 bases). The CDR3 spans 15 residues. Germline CDR1 and CDR2: LGHNA and YSLEER. The germline V and J ends were trimmed by 1 base and 2 bases, with 12 bases remaining between them. CDR3 sequence: CASSQGFRAPYEQYF. In nucleotides, the CDR3 is TGCGCCAGCAGCCAAGGTTTCAGGGCCCCCTACGAGCAGTACTTC.

The sample holds a few counts of this clonotype. The rearrangement links TRBV4-3 to TRBJ2-4; D perhaps matches TRBD2 (5 bases). Germline V lookup: CDR1 LGHNA, CDR2 YSLEER. Trimming took 0 bases from V and 0 from J, leaving 18 bases between them. The CDR3 totals 19 residues. CDR3 protein: CASSQDHRLGGLAKNIQYF. CDR3 coding DNA: TGCGCCAGCAGCCAAGATCATCGGCTTGGCGGACTAGCCAAAAACATTCAGTACTTC.

The chain links TRBV10-3 to TRBJ2-1, with 7 positions matching TRBD1. V shed 4 bases, J shed 0 bases, and the junction held 3 bases outside the gene matches. The germline gives CDR1 ENHRY, CDR2 SYGVKD. The CDR3 spans 15 residues. CDR3 bases: TGTGCCATCAGTGGACAGGGTGACTCCTACAATGAGCAGTTCTTC. The encoded protein is CAISGQGDSYNEQFF.

Only a few counts were recorded for this clonotype. The chain has TRBV19 and TRBJ1-5, with D possibly TRBD1 on 6 matching bases. The V gene lost 7 bases and the J gene lost 0 bases, with 10 bases spanning the gap. The germline gives CDR1 LNHDA, CDR2 SQIVND (reference sequence). This CDR3 is built from 14 residues. CDR3 protein: CASIGTHSNQPQHF. The CDR3 DNA reads TGTGCCAGTATAGGGACACATAGCAATCAGCCCCAGCATTTT.

The rearrangement joins TRBV4-2 to TRBJ2-7; TRBD2 agrees at 16 bases. The length of the CDR3 is 14 residues. Germline V gives CDR1 LGHNA, CDR2 YNFKEQ. V trimming: 5 bases; J trimming: 7 bases; junction bases outside the gene matches: 2. The CDR3 nucleotides read TGTGCCAGCAGCGTGGGACTAGCGGGAGGGGAGCAGTACTTC. Its protein product is CASSVGLAGGEQYF.

The chain carries TRBV20-1 and TRBJ2-2, with TRBD2 matching over 9 bases. V shed 0 bases and J 7 bases; nucleotides not matched to a gene: 12. The CDR3 loop spans 17 amino acids. CDR1 and CDR2 from the germline V gene are DFQATT and SNEGSKA (reference sequence). CDR3 region: CSARDTRGRAIGGELFF. The CDR3 DNA is TGCAGTGCTAGAGATACTCGCGGGAGGGCCATAGGCGGGGAGCTGTTTTTT.

The CDR3: CASSLVRGAGGTGELFF. CDR3 DNA sequence: TGTGCCAGCAGCTTAGTTCGCGGTGCGGGGGGCACCGGGGAGCTGTTTTTT. This chain joins TRBV7-7 and TRBJ2-2; 8 bases fit TRBD2. Germline CDR1 is SSHAT and CDR2 is FNYEAQ (reference sequence). This CDR3 contains 17 residues. V lost 1 base, J lost 4 bases, and 8 bases stayed unmatched.

This clonotype was observed a few times. This sequence joins TRBV28 and TRBJ2-7; D may be TRBD2 (6 bases). The V end was cut by 5 bases, the J end by 2 bases, with 13 bases between. This CDR3 has 14 amino acids. Germline values: CDR1 MDHEN, CDR2 SYDVKM. CDR3 coding DNA: TGTGCCAGCAGTAACCCTAGCGACACCTACGAGCAGTACTTC. Translated: CASSNPSDTYEQYF. The full variable domain, rest sourced from reference TRBV28 and TRBJ2-7, is DVKVTQSSRYLVKRTGEKVFLECVQDMDHENMFWYRQDPGLGLRLIYFSYDVKMKEKGDIPEGYSVSREKKERFSLILESASTNQTSMYLCASSNPSDTYEQYFGPGTRLTVT.

The table lists this clonotype with a few counts. This chain uses TRBV12-3 or TRBV12-4 with TRBJ2-1; the match to TRBD2 covers 12 bases. V was clipped by 6 bases and J by 6 bases; unmatched bases: 6. This CDR3 has 15 amino acids. CDR3 region: CASRLAGGLGNEQFF. The CDR3 DNA is TGTGCCAGCAGGCTAGCGGGAGGGCTGGGCAATGAGCAGTTCTTC.

This chain links TRBV7-2 with TRBJ2-7; 10 bases are shared with TRBD2. CDR1 is SGHTA and CDR2 is FQGNSA in the germline V gene. The CDR3 consists of 16 residues. V was pared by 6 bases and J by 2 bases, with 10 bases of the junction left unmatched. CDR3 coding DNA: TGTGCCAGCAGTTTCTTAGCCGGGACTAGCGCCTACGAGCAGTACTTC. It yields the protein CASSFLAGTSAYEQYF.

This clonotype occurred a few times. The chain employs TRBV7-9 and TRBJ2-7, with 9 bases that match TRBD2. V trimming: 5 bases; J trimming: 7 bases; junction bases outside the gene matches: 18. The CDR3 covers 17 residues. Per germline, CDR1 SEHNR and CDR2 FQNEAQ (reference sequence). The CDR3 region is CASSPQRLLAGLGEQYF. Written as DNA, the CDR3 is TGTGCCAGCAGCCCCCAAAGGTTACTAGCGGGCCTGGGGGAGCAGTACTTC.

This clonotype was observed a few times. V usage is TRBV5-1 and J usage is TRBJ1-6; D may be TRBD1 (6 bases). Germline CDR1 and CDR2: SGHRS and YFSETQ. This CDR3 comprises 15 residues. Trimming took 0 bases from V and 8 from J, leaving 12 bases between them. The CDR3 loop is CASSLDPGEDSPLHF. Here the CDR3 DNA reads TGCGCCAGCAGCTTGGATCCAGGGGAGGATTCACCCCTCCACTTT.

This chain links TRBV23-1 with TRBJ2-3, with a possible D match to TRBD1 (6 bases). TRBV23-1 carries the ORF label, with uncertain function. Trimming took 3 bases from V and 0 from J, leaving 16 bases between them. The CDR3 consists of 17 residues. The CDR3 loop reads CASSHTSGASSTDTQYF. The CDR3 region has the DNA TGCGCCAGCAGTCATACCTCAGGGGCCAGTAGCACAGATACGCAGTATTTT.

This clonotype occurred a few times. The chain joins TRBV18 to TRBJ2-3; 14 nucleotides line up with TRBD2. Unmatched junction bases numbered 11, after V lost 4 bases and J lost 5 bases. The germline V gene has CDR1 KGHSH and CDR2 LQKENI. The CDR3 is made up of 18 amino acids. The CDR3 reads CASSRTSGLAGGLDTQYF. The CDR3, as DNA: TGTGCCAGCTCACGTACCTCAGGACTAGCGGGAGGTCTAGATACGCAGTATTTT.

The chain links TRBV27 to TRBJ1-5; 8 bases map to TRBD1. Germline CDR1 is MNHEY and CDR2 is SMNVEV (reference sequence). With 4 bases clipped from V and 3 bases from J, the junction kept 5 bases outside the gene matches. CDR3 length: 15 amino acids. CDR3 amino acids: CASSWTGRPNQPQHF. CDR3 DNA: TGTGCCAGCAGTTGGACAGGGCGCCCCAATCAGCCCCAGCATTTT.

The chain joins TRBV5-1 to TRBJ2-5, with unresolved D. V shed 0 bases and J shed 5 bases, with 11 bases lying between them. Germline CDR1 is SGHRS and CDR2 is YFSETQ. The CDR3 extends over 14 amino acids. CDR3 in DNA: TGCGCCAGCAGCTTGGGTCAGACCCTGGAGACCCAGTACTTC. Protein: CASSLGQTLETQYF.